The 20 T cell receptor beta chains listed next were all sequenced from one sample in a study of T cells in Graves' hyperthyroidism and ophthalmopathy. Amplified TCR beta CDR3 regions derived from RNA transcripts. The TCR CDR3 was amplified in a first-round RT-PCR using the HTBI primer set. In TCRdb, the multiplex PCR reads were re-called with MiXCR into one record per CDR3 protein. The repertoire includes 500,000 to 550,000 distinct CDR3 sequences, about a fifth of them detected once, and less than 30% sits in the top ten. The sample comprised blood. These receptors were obtained from a man aged 18 to 30 with Graves' hyperthyroidism.

The table lists this clonotype with a few counts. This chain uses TRBV3-1 with TRBJ1-1; a possible D gene is TRBD1 (6 bases). The CDR3 spans 14 residues. Between the trimmed V and J ends, which lost 7 bases and 2 bases, there was a span of 14 bases. Germline-derived CDR1 and CDR2 are LGHDT and YNNKEL (reference sequence). For the CDR3, the DNA is TGTGCCAGCAAAACACAGGGAGGCAACACTGAAGCTTTCTTT. Translated, it gives CASKTQGGNTEAFF. The full variable domain, with the rest looked up from reference TRBV3-1 and TRBJ1-1, is DTAVSQTPKYLVTQMGNDKSIKCEQNLGHDTMYWYKQDSKKFLKIMFSYNNKELIINETVPNRFSPKSPDKAHLNLHINSLELGDSAVYFCASKTQGGNTEAFFGQGTRLTVV.

The rearrangement links TRBV7-2 to TRBJ1-5; 10 nucleotides line up with TRBD1. From germline, CDR1 is SGHTA and CDR2 FQGNSA. The CDR3 is 16 residues long. With V trimmed by 0 bases and J by 4 bases, 3 bases remained unmatched. This CDR3 reads CASSLAGQGINQPQHF. CDR3 nucleotide sequence: TGTGCCAGCAGCTTAGCGGGACAGGGGATAAATCAGCCCCAGCATTTT.

This clonotype was counted a few times. J is TRBJ1-2 and V is TRBV9; 9 bases map to TRBD1. V gave up 4 bases and J gave up 3 bases; unmatched junction bases: 10. Germline CDR1 and CDR2: SGDLS and YYNGEE. The CDR3 is 16 residues long. This CDR3 reads CASSPRTGESYYGYTF. The CDR3 bases are TGTGCCAGCAGCCCCAGGACAGGGGAGAGTTACTATGGCTACACCTTC.

This clonotype was seen many times. V gene TRBV6-1 combines with J gene TRBJ2-7; the D gene is possibly TRBD2 (6 bases). Trimming shortened V by 4 bases and J by 6 bases, and 7 bases separated the two germline ends. CDR3 length: 11 residues. Looked up from germline, CDR1 is MNHNS and CDR2 is SASEGT. Written as DNA, the CDR3 is TGTGCCAGCAGTGGGGACTCCGAGCAGTACTTC. It translates to CASSGDSEQYF.

V gene TRBV28 combines with J gene TRBJ2-7, with TRBD2 matching over 12 bases. V was pared by 7 bases and J by 3 bases, with 7 bases of the junction left unmatched. This CDR3 region has 15 residues. In germline, CDR1 is MDHEN, CDR2 SYDVKM. This chain's CDR3 is CASTSLAGGHYEQYF. The DNA of the CDR3 is TGTGCCAGCACTAGTCTAGCGGGGGGGCACTACGAGCAGTACTTC.

This clonotype has a count of ten or more. The chain has TRBV29-1 and TRBJ2-5; 10 bases line up with TRBD1. CDR3 length: 14 amino acids. With 0 bases clipped from V and 5 bases from J, the junction kept 3 bases outside the gene matches. Germline assignment: CDR1 SQVTM and CDR2 ANQGSEA. This chain's CDR3 is CSVEEGQGRETQYF. In nucleotides, the CDR3 is TGCAGCGTTGAAGAGGGACAGGGGCGGGAGACCCAGTACTTC.

Only a few counts were recorded for this clonotype. This chain connects TRBV20-1 to TRBJ2-5, with 13 bases that match TRBD2. V lost 3 bases, J lost 5 bases, and 3 bases stayed unmatched. Germline loops: CDR1 DFQATT, CDR2 SNEGSKA (reference sequence). The length of the CDR3 is 14 residues. CDR3 loop: CSARATSGGETQYF. CDR3 DNA: TGCAGTGCTAGGGCGACTAGCGGGGGGGAGACCCAGTACTTC.

This clonotype was recorded many times. For the CDR3, the DNA is TGCGCCAGCAGCTTGGCAACAGGGGATGGCTACACCTTC. Protein product: CASSLATGDGYTF. The chain links TRBV5-1 to TRBJ1-2; 7 nucleotides match TRBD1. The germline V gene encodes CDR1 SGHRS and CDR2 YFSETQ. The CDR3 contains 13 residues. Germline trimming cut 0 bases from V and 6 bases from J; bases unmatched to any gene: 2.

The sample holds many counts of this clonotype. The V gene is TRBV12-3 or TRBV12-4, the J gene TRBJ1-5, with a weak D call TRBD1 (6 bases). The V and J ends lost 3 bases and 5 bases respectively, with 11 bases between them. CDR3 length: 14 amino acids. The DNA for the CDR3 is TGTGCCAGCAGTTTGACAGGCCTCCATCAGCCCCAGCATTTT. Its protein product is CASSLTGLHQPQHF.

The sample holds many counts of this clonotype. The gene calls are TRBV19 and TRBJ1-1; no reliable D call. The CDR3 has 13 residues. The V end lost 7 bases, the J end lost 0 bases, and 9 bases lay between the germline ends. Germline V gives CDR1 LNHDA, CDR2 SQIVND (reference sequence). The CDR3, as DNA: TGTGCCAGTACTGAACGGATGAACACTGAAGCTTTCTTT. Translation gives CASTERMNTEAFF.

This clonotype came up many times. This sequence joins TRBV9 and TRBJ1-1; 7 nucleotides line up with TRBD1. The CDR3 is 16 residues long. With 7 bases clipped from V and 0 bases from J, the junction kept 12 bases outside the gene matches. Germline values: CDR1 SGDLS, CDR2 YYNGEE. The CDR3 reads CASQTIGTDLNTEAFF. The CDR3, as DNA: TGTGCCAGCCAAACTATCGGGACAGACCTGAACACTGAAGCTTTCTTT. Combining the CDR3 with reference TRBV9 and TRBJ1-1 gives the whole variable domain DSGVTQTPKHLITATGQRVTLRCSPRSGDLSVYWYQQSLDQGLQFLIQYYNGEERAKGNILERFSAQQFPDLHSELNLSSLELGDSALYFCASQTIGTDLNTEAFFGQGTRLTVV.

This clonotype was counted many times. This chain links TRBV6-1 with TRBJ1-1; a possible D gene is TRBD1 (6 bases). The ends were cut back, 4 bases at V and 4 bases at J, with 16 bases in the middle. This CDR3 has 15 amino acids. Germline V lookup: CDR1 MNHNS, CDR2 SASEGT. CDR3 region: CASSGWVNRVTEAFF. The CDR3 bases are TGTGCCAGCAGTGGCTGGGTAAACAGGGTCACTGAAGCTTTCTTT.

The chain couples TRBV27 to TRBJ1-2, with D uncertain. This CDR3 region has 16 residues. V was clipped by 7 bases and J by 4 bases, with 22 bases between them. Germline V CDR1 and CDR2: MNHEY, SMNVEV (reference sequence). CDR3 in DNA: TGTGCCAGCATCCAAGATTGGGCCCTACCACGCTATGGCTACACCTTC. Its translation: CASIQDWALPRYGYTF.

This clonotype was seen more than once but under ten times. The V gene is TRBV12-3 or TRBV12-4, the J gene TRBJ1-6; the match to TRBD1 covers 7 bases. This CDR3 region has 15 residues. V gave up 6 bases and J gave up 4 bases; unmatched junction bases: 6. Here the CDR3 DNA reads TGTGCCAGCAGCCTCGGGACAGAGTATAATTCACCCCTCCACTTT. Translating gives CASSLGTEYNSPLHF.

This clonotype was seen many times. This chain joins TRBV5-5 and TRBJ2-7; the D gene is possibly TRBD2 (7 bases). Germline CDR1 and CDR2: SGHKS and YYEKEE (reference sequence). Trimming stripped 1 base from V and 6 bases from J, with 20 bases between. The length of the CDR3 is 16 residues. CDR3 in DNA: TGTGCCAGCAGCTTGCGCGTGGGGGGGCCCCCAGGCGAGCAGTACTTC. Translated: CASSLRVGGPPGEQYF.

At least ten counts were recorded for this clonotype. The chain combines TRBV2 with TRBJ1-2, with 7 bases lining up with TRBD1. This CDR3 spans 16 amino acids. The junction had 9 bases not matched to a gene; V was cut back by 5 bases and J by 0 bases. Germline assignment: CDR1 SNHLY and CDR2 FYNNEI. The DNA for the CDR3 is TGTGCCAGCAGTCTCTTGGGGACAGAAACTAACTATGGCTACACCTTC. The encoded protein is CASSLLGTETNYGYTF.

This clonotype was counted ten times or more. This rearrangement joins TRBV13 to TRBJ2-5; no firm D call. The ends were cut back, 5 bases at V and 5 bases at J, with 6 bases in the middle. In germline, CDR1 is PRHDT, CDR2 FYEKMQ (reference sequence). There are 11 residues in the CDR3. The CDR3 region has the DNA TGTGCCAGCAGCAGATCCGAGACCCAGTACTTC. It codes for CASSRSETQYF.

At least ten counts were recorded for this clonotype. The chain joins TRBV19 to TRBJ1-2; D not resolved. From germline, CDR1 is LNHDA and CDR2 SQIVND (reference sequence). The CDR3 is 13 residues long. V was shortened by 6 bases and J by 6 bases, with 14 bases between the two germline ends. The CDR3 nucleotides read TGTGCCAGTAGCCCTTTGGTTGGAGATGGCTACACCTTC. This sequence encodes CASSPLVGDGYTF.

This clonotype was recorded at least ten times. V is TRBV5-1 and J is TRBJ1-1; TRBD1 agrees at 7 bases. The CDR3 consists of 12 residues. Germline-derived CDR1 and CDR2 are SGHRS and YFSETQ. V was clipped by 4 bases and J by 11 bases; unmatched bases: 8. The CDR3 DNA follows: TGCGCCAGCAGCGATGGACAGGTTAGCGCTTTCTTT. Translated: CASSDGQVSAFF.

This clonotype came up many times. J is TRBJ2-7 and V is TRBV2, with TRBD1 matching 9 bases. The CDR3 consists of 14 residues. Germline CDR1 is SNHLY and CDR2 is FYNNEI. The V gene end was trimmed by 6 bases and the J gene end by 4 bases; junction bases not matched to a gene: 7. The CDR3: CASRGTGRPYEQYF. CDR3 in DNA: TGTGCCAGCAGAGGGACAGGGAGGCCATACGAGCAGTACTTC.